The present T cell receptor (beta chain) was sequenced within a study of early T cells in non-severe SARS-CoV-2 infection. Turning to the study itself: It was bulk RNA from unsorted whole blood that was sequenced, and the chains were unpaired.

The germline V gene encodes CDR1 KGHSH and CDR2 LQKENI. With 2 bases clipped from V and 7 bases from J, the junction kept 1 base outside the gene matches. The CDR3 sequence is 14 residues long. Ten or more counts support this clonotype. TCRdb redid the calling of the 5' RACE reads with MiXCR, one entry per CDR3 protein. The sample contains tens of thousands of distinct CDR3 sequences, 4.9% of which appear only once. The source material was whole blood. V usage is TRBV18 and J usage is TRBJ2-1; 11 bases match TRBD2. The TCR comes from an adult who was a healthcare worker with PCR-confirmed SARS-CoV-2 infection or an uninfected control (not recorded which). CDR3 DNA: TGTGCCAGCTCACCAAGGACTAGCGGGAATGAGCAGTTCTTC. Translating it yields CASSPRTSGNEQFF.